This TCR beta chain was identified in a study of CXCR3-negative and CXCR3-positive naive CD8 T cells. With respect to this clonotype: The antigen remains undetermined.

Carrying UMI labels, the TRB cDNA libraries were prepared through 5' RACE. TCRdb derives one entry per CDR3 protein from the 5' RACE reads, leaving out DNA. The sample table sets out 150,000 to 180,000 distinct CDR3 sequences. CD45RO-CCR7+CD27+CD95- marked naive CD8+ T cells. Study-level points and caveats: Cryopreservation partially decreased CXCR3 expression, and most assays used fresh PBMCs. When CXCR3-positive naive cells were set against CXCR3-negative naive cells, the former had more hydrophobic TRB CDR3s. Comparably high diversity was seen in both naive subsets, and much lower diversity in memory CD8+ cells.

The source is a human donor in good health. Some clones in this sample may be carry-over from other donors' samples. The sequenced material came from naive CXCR3+ CD8+ T cells from blood. Subset meaning: CD45RO-CCR7+CD27+CD95- naive CD8+ T cells expressing CXCR3 (TNR3+).

The CDR3 reads CASSSSGRAYEQYF. J is TRBJ2-7 and V is TRBV27; TCRdb's assignment of TRBD2 cannot be checked, as there is no DNA. Germline V gene sequence: CDR1 MNHEY, CDR2 SMNVEV (reference sequence). The CDR3 extends over 14 amino acids.